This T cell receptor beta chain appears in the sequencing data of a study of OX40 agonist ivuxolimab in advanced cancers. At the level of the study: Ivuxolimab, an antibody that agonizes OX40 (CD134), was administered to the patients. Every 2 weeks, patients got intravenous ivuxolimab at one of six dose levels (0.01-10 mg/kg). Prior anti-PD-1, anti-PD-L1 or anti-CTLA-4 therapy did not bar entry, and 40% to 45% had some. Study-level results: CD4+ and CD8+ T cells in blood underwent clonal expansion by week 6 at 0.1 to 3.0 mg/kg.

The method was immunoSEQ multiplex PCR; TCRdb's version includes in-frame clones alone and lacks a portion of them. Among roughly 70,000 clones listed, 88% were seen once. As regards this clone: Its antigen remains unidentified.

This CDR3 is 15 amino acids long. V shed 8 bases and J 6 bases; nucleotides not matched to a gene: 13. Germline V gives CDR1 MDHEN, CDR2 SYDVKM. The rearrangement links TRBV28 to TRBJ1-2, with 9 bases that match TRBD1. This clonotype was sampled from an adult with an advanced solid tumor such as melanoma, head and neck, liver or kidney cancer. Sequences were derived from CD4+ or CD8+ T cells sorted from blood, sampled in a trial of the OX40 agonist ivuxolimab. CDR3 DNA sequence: TGTGCCAGCCGGCCGGGACAGGGACATTTCCATGGCTACACCTTC. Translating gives CASRPGQGHFHGYTF.